Below are 27 T cell receptor beta chains sequenced from a single sample in a study of beta chain features in type 1 diabetes. cDNA synthesis used the whole RNA isolate, giving expressed TCRB sequences. Measured with immunoSEQ multiplex PCR; TCRdb has only the in-frame clones, and not every one. Here the sample spans 300,000 to 350,000 clones, 6.5% to 10% being singletons. What was sequenced was central memory CD4+ T cells from blood. Receptors were obtained from a woman under 30 in good health.

V and J are TRBV5-1 and TRBJ1-1; 7 nucleotides line up with TRBD1. CDR1 is SGHRS, CDR2 YFSETQ, per germline. J was trimmed by 5 bases and V by 0 bases; bases with no gene match: 7. The CDR3 length is 15 residues. Written as DNA, the CDR3 is TGCGCCAGCAGCTTGGCGGGACAGCAGGGGACTGAAGCTTTCTTT. This gives the protein CASSLAGQQGTEAFF.

This clone was counted a few times. The V call is TRBV29-1, the J call TRBJ1-1, with D hard to call. The CDR3 is made up of 12 amino acids. The V gene's germline CDR1 is SQVTM and CDR2 ANQGSEA. V was cut by 7 bases and J by 1 base, with 10 bases left in between. The CDR3 reads CSGKGGNTEAFF. CDR3 coding DNA: TGCAGCGGGAAGGGAGGGAACACTGAAGCTTTCTTT.

This clone was seen at least ten times. V usage is TRBV5-4 and J usage is TRBJ2-1; TRBD2 matches at 8 bases. Trimming took 4 bases from V and 0 from J; bases not matched to a gene: 6. The CDR3 has 16 residues. Germline V CDR1 and CDR2: SGHNT, YYREEE (reference sequence). CDR3 bases: TGTGCCAGCAGCCAATCTAGCGGGTCCTCCTACAATGAGCAGTTCTTC. Protein product: CASSQSSGSSYNEQFF. The variable domain in full, with the rest retrieved from reference TRBV5-4 and TRBJ2-1, is ETGVTQSPTHLIKTRGQQVTLRCSSQSGHNTVSWYQQALGQGPQFIFQYYREEENGRGNFPPRFSGLQFPNYSSELNVNALELDDSALYLCASSQSSGSSYNEQFFGPGTRLTVL.

V gene TRBV2 combines with J gene TRBJ1-1; the D gene is possibly TRBD1 (5 bases). The ends were cut back, 4 bases at V and 5 bases at J, with 14 bases in the middle. CDR3 length: 14 residues. The germline gives CDR1 SNHLY, CDR2 FYNNEI. CDR3: CASSVRRELTEAFF. As DNA, the CDR3 is TGTGCCAGCAGTGTGCGCAGGGAATTGACTGAAGCTTTCTTT.

This clone has more than one count but fewer than ten. The chain joins TRBV7-2 to TRBJ1-2; TRBD1 might be the D (6 bases). The V end was cut by 5 bases, the J end by 7 bases, with 17 bases between. Germline V gives CDR1 SGHTA, CDR2 FQGNSA. The CDR3 is 14 residues long. The CDR3 DNA sequence: TGTGCCAGCAGCACATTTACAGGGATGAGTGGCTACACCTTC. This sequence encodes CASSTFTGMSGYTF.

Notes on this clone: Other DNA sequences in the sample encode the same CDR3. The chain links TRBV6-1 to TRBJ2-5, with D possibly being TRBD2 (5 bases). There are 14 residues in the CDR3. Trimming cost V 5 bases and J 4 bases, with 14 bases left between them. Germline lookup yields CDR1 MNHNS and CDR2 SASEGT. This CDR3 is CASSRLAGGETQYF. The CDR3 region has the DNA TGTGCCAGCAGTCGGCTAGCAGGAGGAGAGACCCAGTACTTC.

J is TRBJ2-7 and V is TRBV6-1, with 7 bases lining up with TRBD1. CDR3 length: 14 residues. The trim removed 5 bases at V and 6 bases at J, leaving 10 bases unmatched. Germline V gene lookup returns CDR1 MNHNS and CDR2 SASEGT. In DNA, the CDR3 is TGTGCCAGCAGTACTACAGGGGTGGACGGCGAGCAGTACTTC. Translating it yields CASSTTGVDGEQYF.

The table lists this clone with a few counts. This rearrangement joins TRBV5-1 to TRBJ1-1; D is unclear. With 2 bases removed from V and 6 bases from J, the gap between germline ends came to 17 bases. This CDR3 spans 15 amino acids. Germline CDR1 is SGHRS and CDR2 is YFSETQ. This CDR3 is CASSLDSGRRAEAFF. DNA for the CDR3: TGCGCCAGCAGCTTAGATTCGGGTCGTAGGGCTGAAGCTTTCTTT.

This chain connects TRBV28 to TRBJ1-1, with D perhaps TRBD1 (6 bases). From germline, CDR1 is MDHEN and CDR2 SYDVKM. The CDR3 totals 13 residues. V was pared by 6 bases and J by 2 bases, with 10 bases between. CDR3 protein: CASRGGGNTEAFF. CDR3 coding DNA: TGTGCCAGCAGAGGGGGGGGCAACACTGAAGCTTTCTTT.

The V call is TRBV5-1, the J call TRBJ2-1, with 8 bases matching TRBD2. V was clipped by 0 bases and J by 8 bases; unmatched bases: 4. This CDR3 has 14 residues. Germline CDR1 SGHRS, CDR2 YFSETQ. In DNA form, the CDR3 reads TGCGCCAGCAGCTTGGGAGCGGGAGTTTATGAGCAGTTCTTC. As protein: CASSLGAGVYEQFF.

This clone showed up just a few times. The rearrangement joins TRBV5-8 to TRBJ2-4; 9 nucleotides align to TRBD1. This CDR3 is 14 amino acids long. Trimming cost V 4 bases and J 6 bases; bases outside gene matches: 5. Looked up from germline, CDR1 is SGHTS and CDR2 is YDEGEE. CDR3 sequence: CASSRTQGANIQYF. The CDR3 bases are TGTGCCAGCAGCCGCACACAGGGGGCAAACATTCAGTACTTC.

This clone was recorded a few times. The chain uses TRBV28 and TRBJ1-2; D uncertain. The V and J ends lost 5 bases and 0 bases respectively, with 4 bases between them. CDR1 MDHEN and CDR2 SYDVKM come from the germline V gene. CDR3 length: 12 amino acids. CDR3 residues: CASSTTNYGYTF. CDR3 nucleotide sequence: TGTGCCAGCAGTACTACTAACTATGGCTACACCTTC.

The chain joins TRBV15 to TRBJ2-5, with a possible D match to TRBD1 (5 bases). V lost 9 bases and J lost 3, with 14 bases in between. Germline CDR1 LNHNV, CDR2 YYDKDF (reference sequence). The CDR3 length is 13 residues. The CDR3 reads CATTKGYKETQYF. The CDR3 nucleotides read TGTGCCACTACTAAGGGGTATAAAGAGACCCAGTACTTC.

This clone appeared a few times. The rearrangement links TRBV4-2 to TRBJ2-1; weak D call: TRBD1 (5 bases). The CDR3 extends over 15 amino acids. In germline, CDR1 is LGHNA, CDR2 YNFKEQ. The V end lost 0 bases, the J end lost 7 bases, and 13 bases lay between the germline ends. The CDR3 nucleotides read TGTGCCAGCAGCCAAGATTGGGGCGGAACAAATGAGCAGTTCTTC. The encoded protein is CASSQDWGGTNEQFF.

V and J are TRBV28 and TRBJ2-7, with D tentatively TRBD1 or TRBD2 (5 bases each). Trimming removed 8 bases from V and 2 bases from J, with 22 bases in between. Germline CDR1 and CDR2: MDHEN and SYDVKM. The CDR3 is 16 amino acids. The CDR3 DNA reads as TGTGCCAGCCATACATTGGGGGTCTCTGGGGCCTACGAGCAGTACTTC. Protein: CASHTLGVSGAYEQYF.

V is TRBV9 and J is TRBJ2-2; TRBD1 matches at 9 bases. The germline CDR1 and CDR2 sequences are SGDLS and YYNGEE. V lost 1 base and J lost 7; bases outside the gene matches: 11. The CDR3 covers 17 residues. CDR3 sequence reads: CASSVTQGGQGGGELFF. The CDR3 nucleotides read TGTGCCAGCAGCGTAACCCAAGGGGGACAGGGAGGCGGGGAGCTGTTTTTT.

This clone was picked up a small number of times. The chain links TRBV4-2 to TRBJ2-7; perhaps TRBD1 as D (6 bases). This CDR3 is 16 amino acids long. Germline CDR1 and CDR2: LGHNA and YNFKEQ. V shed 0 bases and J shed 1 base, with 13 bases lying between them. The CDR3 region has the DNA TGTGCCAGCAGCCAAGATTCCGGCAGGGGATCCTACGAGCAGTACTTC. Its protein is CASSQDSGRGSYEQYF.

In this sample, this clone turned up many times. The J gene is TRBJ2-1, the V gene TRBV7-3, with 8 nucleotides matching TRBD1. The length of the CDR3 is 14 residues. Trimming removed 2 bases from V and 5 bases from J; junction bases left unmatched: 2. The germline V gene has CDR1 SGHTA and CDR2 FQGTGA. Written as DNA, the CDR3 is TGTGCCAGCAGCTTAGGACAGGGAAACAATGAGCAGTTCTTC. Residues: CASSLGQGNNEQFF.

This sequence joins TRBV5-6 and TRBJ2-1; no clear D gene. The CDR3 length is 15 residues. CDR1 SGHDT and CDR2 YYEEEE come from the germline V gene. V was clipped by 0 bases and J by 2 bases, with 9 bases between them. Here the CDR3 DNA reads TGTGCCAGCAGCTTGGCGGAGTGGCCCTACAATGAGCAGTTCTTC. Amino acid sequence: CASSLAEWPYNEQFF.

The sample holds many counts of this clone. The V call is TRBV18, the J call TRBJ2-1; 11 bases are a match to TRBD1. After removal of 0 bases from V and 15 bases from J, the junction contained 4 bases not matched to a gene. The germline V gene has CDR1 KGHSH and CDR2 LQKENI. There are 13 residues in the CDR3. This CDR3 reads CASSPPDRGLPFF. Here the CDR3 DNA reads TGTGCCAGCTCACCACCGGACAGGGGGCTTCCGTTCTTC.

V gene TRBV28 combines with J gene TRBJ2-5, with D perhaps matching TRBD2 (5 bases). V lost 6 bases and J 0 bases, leaving 11 bases between the germline ends. Germline-derived CDR1 and CDR2 are MDHEN and SYDVKM. The CDR3 has 14 residues. CDR3 nucleotide sequence: TGTGCCAGCAGCCCTGGGGAGTACCAAGAGACCCAGTACTTC. Its protein product is CASSPGEYQETQYF.

The chain recombines TRBV20-1 with TRBJ2-7, with D unclear. The CDR3 has 11 amino acids. Germline assignment: CDR1 DFQATT and CDR2 SNEGSKA (reference sequence). The V end was cut by 4 bases, the J end by 7 bases, with 11 bases between. This chain's CDR3 is CSATDSKEQYF. The CDR3 nucleotides are TGCAGTGCTACTGACTCCAAGGAGCAGTACTTC.

A single count supports this clone. V is TRBV2 and J is TRBJ2-4; D perhaps matches TRBD2 (6 bases). The CDR3 runs 15 residues. Trimming pared 6 bases from V and 2 bases from J, leaving 14 bases between. CDR1 is SNHLY, CDR2 FYNNEI, per germline. CDR3: CASRIGTSSKNIQYF. In DNA, the CDR3 is TGTGCCAGCAGGATCGGGACTTCCTCCAAAAACATTCAGTACTTC. Together with reference TRBV2 and TRBJ2-4, the CDR3 gives the full variable domain: EPEVTQTPSHQVTQMGQEVILRCVPISNHLYFYWYRQILGQKVEFLVSFYNNEISEKSEIFDDQFSVERPDGSNFTLKIRSTKLEDSAMYFCASRIGTSSKNIQYFGAGTRLSVL.

There are a few counts of this clone. J is TRBJ1-1 and V is TRBV5-1; the match to TRBD1 covers 10 bases. Germline CDR1 is SGHRS and CDR2 is YFSETQ. Unmatched junction bases numbered 9, after V lost 0 bases and J lost 4 bases. The CDR3 has 17 amino acids. CDR3 sequence: CASSLVGTGASGTEAFF. The DNA of the CDR3 is TGCGCCAGCAGCTTGGTTGGGACAGGGGCGAGCGGCACTGAAGCTTTCTTT.

This chain links TRBV15 with TRBJ2-3; tentative D call: TRBD2 (5 bases). The germline V gene encodes CDR1 LNHNV and CDR2 YYDKDF (reference sequence). Trimming removed 5 bases from V and 0 bases from J, with 12 bases in between. The CDR3 runs to 15 residues. CDR3 amino acids: CATSAGPGSTDTQYF. The CDR3 nucleotides are TGTGCCACCAGCGCGGGCCCCGGGAGCACAGATACGCAGTATTTT.

This chain connects TRBV7-9 to TRBJ2-6; 9 bases agree with TRBD1. CDR3 length: 17 amino acids. In germline, CDR1 is SEHNR, CDR2 FQNEAQ (reference sequence). The chain's CDR3 is CAQEGDRETPGANVLTF. As DNA, the CDR3 is TGTGCTCAAGAGGGGGACAGGGAGACACCTGGGGCCAACGTCCTGACTTTC.

Worth noting for this clone: Other DNA variants within this sample encode the same CDR3. The rearrangement links TRBV7-2 to TRBJ2-2; no reliable D call. The germline V gene has CDR1 SGHTA and CDR2 FQGNSA. The CDR3 contains 13 residues. Trimming cost V 0 bases and J 5 bases, with 4 bases left between them. CDR3 amino acids: CASSLARTGELFF. The DNA of the CDR3 is TGTGCCAGCAGCTTAGCGCGGACCGGGGAGCTGTTTTTT.